This record covers a single T cell receptor (beta chain). Antigen specificity is unknown. This entry is derived from a study of OX40 agonist ivuxolimab in advanced cancers. In the study overall: In this cohort, patients received ivuxolimab, an agonistic anti-OX40 (CD134) antibody. Study results and limitations: Low normalized T-cell clonal expansion was also seen in some nonresponders.

Germline V gene sequence: CDR1 SGHDT, CDR2 YYEEEE. V shed 4 bases, J shed 2 bases, and the junction held 3 bases outside the gene matches. CDR3 length equals 14 residues. Data came from immunoSEQ multiplex PCR; TCRdb stores just in-frame clones and leaves some out. The table includes 50,000 or so clones, 75% to 85% detected once. The source material was CD4+ or CD8+ T cells sorted from blood, sampled in a trial of the OX40 agonist ivuxolimab. The V gene is TRBV5-6, the J gene TRBJ2-1; 7 bases align to TRBD1. The source of this sequence is an adult with an advanced solid tumor such as melanoma, head and neck, liver or kidney cancer. In DNA form, the CDR3 reads TGTGCCAGCAGCCGACAGGGTACCTACAATGAGCAGTTCTTC. This gives the protein CASSRQGTYNEQFF.